This passage covers 29 T cell receptor beta chains from one sample sequenced in a study of T-cell reconstitution after alpha-beta-depleted transplantation in children listed by TCRdb under 2016. The library was obtained by PCR. Sequenced using an Illumina HiSeq 2500. To normalize quantification of the TCRbeta repertoire, the TCR libraries were built with molecular barcoding that relied on unique molecular identifiers. TCRdb passed the public sequencing reads through fastp at Q25 and MiXCR, retaining productive beta sequences. Every distinct CDR3 protein forms one entry, paired with its most common genes and DNA. Across this sample there are 550,000 to 800,000 distinct CDR3 sequences, with approximately 14% seen only once. The ten top clones hold 0.79% of the sample. Sample treatment or condition, as interpreted from the label and publication: allogeneic hematopoietic cell transplantation with graft depleted of TCRalphabeta T cells and CD19 B cells.

Source: PBMCs, taken before TCRalphabeta/CD19-depleted stem cell transplant. The source is a girl aged 2 to 10 with congenital amegakaryocytic thrombocytopenia, due to receive a stem cell transplant.

The chain links TRBV7-9 to TRBJ2-7; D possibly corresponds to TRBD1 (6 bases). Trimming took 4 bases from V and 2 from J, leaving 15 bases between them. Germline V gives CDR1 SEHNR, CDR2 FQNEAQ (reference sequence). The CDR3 runs to 15 residues. The CDR3 reads CASSSGQLNTYEQYF. The CDR3 region has the DNA TGTGCCAGCAGCTCAGGACAGCTTAATACCTACGAGCAGTACTTC. The full variable domain, completed using reference TRBV7-9 and TRBJ2-7, is DTGVSQNPRHKITKRGQNVTFRCDPISEHNRLYWYRQTLGQGPEFLTYFQNEAQLEKSRLLSDRFSAERPKGSFSTLEIQRTEQGDSAMYLCASSSGQLNTYEQYFGPGTRLTVT.

This clonotype showed up many times. The chain links TRBV20-1 to TRBJ2-3; a weak D match, TRBD1 (6 bases). The CDR3 covers 14 residues. The germline gives CDR1 DFQATT, CDR2 SNEGSKA (reference sequence). The V and J ends lost 1 base and 4 bases respectively, with 12 bases between them. CDR3 coding DNA: TGCAGTGCTAGAGGCAGGGGATGGGCAGATACGCAGTATTTT. It is translated as CSARGRGWADTQYF.

This clonotype was detected many times. The chain recombines TRBV5-1 with TRBJ2-6; D is possibly TRBD1 (5 bases). Trimming removed 6 bases from V and 2 bases from J, with 12 bases in between. Germline V CDR1 and CDR2: SGHRS, YFSETQ. The CDR3 totals 15 residues. Here the CDR3 reads CASTLGAPGANVLTF. In DNA, the CDR3 is TGCGCCAGCACCCTTGGGGCCCCTGGGGCCAACGTCCTGACTTTC.

Many counts were recorded for this clonotype. The rearrangement uses TRBV29-1 and TRBJ2-2; unclear D gene. CDR3 length: 13 residues. V was trimmed by 3 bases and J by 6 bases, leaving 11 bases between them. Looked up from germline, CDR1 is SQVTM and CDR2 is ANQGSEA. CDR3 nucleotide sequence: TGCAGCGTTGATAATCCCAGTCCCGGGGAGCTGTTTTTT. This codes for CSVDNPSPGELFF.

In the case of this clonotype: This may be a read error, as it is one base from a much larger clone. The CDR3: CSARSTSTREQSF. DNA for the CDR3: TGCAGTGCTAGGTCGACTTCTACCCGGGAGCAGTCCTTC. The V gene is TRBV20-1, the J gene TRBJ2-7; perhaps TRBD2 as D (6 bases). The CDR3 runs 13 residues. Per germline, CDR1 DFQATT and CDR2 SNEGSKA (reference sequence).

This clonotype was observed a handful of times. This chain connects TRBV29-1 to TRBJ2-2; D is ambiguous. Looked up from germline, CDR1 is SQVTM and CDR2 is ANQGSEA. CDR3 size: 11 residues. Trimming removed 4 bases from V and 8 bases from J, with 8 bases in between. The chain's CDR3 is CSVATLGELFF. The CDR3 coding sequence is TGCAGCGTTGCCACTTTGGGGGAGCTGTTTTTT.

This clonotype was observed many times. J is TRBJ2-7 and V is TRBV29-1, with TRBD1 matching 8 bases. Looked up from germline, CDR1 is SQVTM and CDR2 is ANQGSEA. V shed 6 bases, J shed 3 bases, and the junction held 7 bases outside the gene matches. The CDR3 length is 13 residues. CDR3 sequence: CSVTGTGNYEQYF. CDR3 DNA: TGCAGCGTGACCGGGACAGGTAACTACGAGCAGTACTTC.

Many counts were recorded for this clonotype. The V gene is TRBV10-3, the J gene TRBJ2-3, with D perhaps matching TRBD1 (5 bases). The V end was cut by 6 bases, the J end by 2 bases, with 12 bases between. The CDR3 length is 14 residues. The germline V gene has CDR1 ENHRY and CDR2 SYGVKD. CDR3 sequence reads: CAISKTDTTDTQYF. As DNA, the CDR3 is TGTGCCATCAGCAAGACGGACACCACAGATACGCAGTATTTT.

The V gene is TRBV5-1, the J gene TRBJ2-7, with no clear D. The CDR3 runs 15 residues. Trimming took 0 bases from V and 1 from J, leaving 11 bases between them. Germline lookup yields CDR1 SGHRS and CDR2 YFSETQ. The CDR3 DNA follows: TGCGCCAGCAGCTTGGACGTTATCCGATCCTACGAGCAGTACTTC. Translating it yields CASSLDVIRSYEQYF.

The chain has TRBV20-1 and TRBJ2-7; 9 nucleotides align to TRBD2. With V trimmed by 0 bases and J by 3 bases, 12 bases remained unmatched. CDR3 length: 17 residues. In germline, CDR1 is DFQATT, CDR2 SNEGSKA (reference sequence). The CDR3: CSARDAGASGIIYEQYF. The CDR3 DNA sequence: TGCAGTGCTAGAGACGCAGGCGCTAGCGGGATTATCTACGAGCAGTACTTC.

V gene TRBV7-9 combines with J gene TRBJ2-1, with 8 bases matching TRBD1. The CDR3 totals 15 residues. Trimming at V came to 2 bases and at J to 7 bases, leaving 7 bases not matched to a gene. In germline, CDR1 is SEHNR, CDR2 FQNEAQ (reference sequence). The CDR3 reads CASSLMRQGWNEQFF. The CDR3 DNA reads TGTGCCAGCAGCTTAATGAGACAGGGGTGGAATGAGCAGTTCTTC.

This clonotype showed up many times. The genes are TRBV20-1 and TRBJ2-1, with 11 bases matching TRBD2. V dropped 4 bases and J dropped 4; count of bases not matched to a gene: 3. CDR3 length: 14 amino acids. CDR1 and CDR2 (germline): DFQATT, SNEGSKA (reference sequence). Here the CDR3 DNA reads TGCAGTGCTATAGGGACTAGCGGTTACAATGAGCAGTTCTTC. As protein: CSAIGTSGYNEQFF.

This clonotype was observed a few times. The rearrangement joins TRBV5-6 to TRBJ2-1, with 9 bases that match TRBD2. Germline CDR1 and CDR2: SGHDT and YYEEEE. V trimming: 4 bases; J trimming: 2 bases; junction bases outside the gene matches: 4. CDR3 length equals 15 residues. The CDR3 reads CASSRIAGAYNEQFF. In DNA, the CDR3 is TGTGCCAGCAGCCGAATAGCGGGAGCCTACAATGAGCAGTTCTTC.

This clonotype has only a few counts. The chain joins TRBV20-1 to TRBJ2-3, with 9 bases fitting TRBD1. Germline assignment: CDR1 DFQATT and CDR2 SNEGSKA (reference sequence). There are 16 residues in the CDR3. The J segment lost 5 bases and the V segment lost 1 base, leaving 10 bases of the junction unmatched. The CDR3 nucleotides are TGCAGTGCTAGAGGTCTTAACAGGGGGCCGGGAGATACGCAGTATTTT. It is translated as CSARGLNRGPGDTQYF.

This clonotype has more than one count but fewer than ten. The chain has TRBV28 and TRBJ2-1; D gene uncertain. In germline, CDR1 is MDHEN, CDR2 SYDVKM. The CDR3 contains 15 residues. Trimming stripped 7 bases from V and 1 base from J, with 14 bases between. The CDR3 DNA is TGTGCCAGCACCTTAGGAATTTTTTCCTACAATGAGCAGTTCTTC. Translated: CASTLGIFSYNEQFF.

This clonotype was detected only once. The chain uses TRBV12-3 or TRBV12-4 and TRBJ2-1, with D perhaps TRBD1 (6 bases). The CDR3 is 12 residues long. With 8 bases removed from V and 9 bases from J, the gap between germline ends came to 14 bases. The CDR3 loop is CASRYRAGEQFF. The DNA of the CDR3 is TGTGCCAGCCGCTACAGGGCGGGTGAGCAGTTCTTC.

Ten or more counts support this clonotype. V usage is TRBV27 and J usage is TRBJ2-7, with unresolved D. CDR1 is MNHEY and CDR2 is SMNVEV in the germline V gene (reference sequence). The CDR3 length is 10 residues. V dropped 8 bases and J dropped 4 bases, with 6 bases sitting between them. DNA of the CDR3: TGTGCCAGCCTCGCTTACGAGCAGTACTTC. Protein: CASLAYEQYF.

This clonotype was detected ten times or more. The chain employs TRBV20-1 and TRBJ2-7, with TRBD2 matching over 12 bases. The CDR3 is made up of 13 amino acids. The germline gives CDR1 DFQATT, CDR2 SNEGSKA (reference sequence). DNA of the CDR3: TGCAGCGCTCTAGCGGGAGGGACCTACGAGCAGTACTTC. Translating it yields CSALAGGTYEQYF.

This clonotype came up once. A much bigger clone sits one base away, suggesting this may be a read error. The CDR3 nucleotides read TGCAGTGCTAGAGATCGGGGGGCCTCCTACAATGAGCAGTTCTTC. Translated: CSARDRGASYNEQFF. This chain uses TRBV20-1 with TRBJ2-1; possible D gene TRBD2, 7 bases. Trimming removed 0 bases from V and 0 bases from J, with 9 bases in between. This CDR3 has 15 residues. CDR1 and CDR2 (germline): DFQATT, SNEGSKA (reference sequence).

This clonotype was counted only a few times. The chain carries TRBV28 and TRBJ2-1, with TRBD1 matching 9 bases. Germline V gene lookup returns CDR1 MDHEN and CDR2 SYDVKM. The V segment lost 3 bases and the J segment 1 base; nucleotides outside the gene matches: 7. The CDR3 is 17 amino acids. This CDR3 reads CASSFLTGTGSYNEQFF. The CDR3 DNA is TGTGCCAGCAGTTTCCTTACCGGGACAGGGTCCTACAATGAGCAGTTCTTC.

This clonotype came up many times. This chain links TRBV20-1 with TRBJ2-3; TRBD2 matches 12 bases. CDR3 length: 18 amino acids. The J segment lost 6 bases and the V segment lost 1 base, leaving 14 bases of the junction unmatched. Germline values: CDR1 DFQATT, CDR2 SNEGSKA (reference sequence). The CDR3 DNA reads as TGCAGTGCTAGAGTTCCTAGCGGGAGGGCCGGCTGGTCGGATACGCAGTATTTT. Residues: CSARVPSGRAGWSDTQYF.

The rearrangement joins TRBV15 to TRBJ2-6; D is unresolved. Per germline, CDR1 LNHNV and CDR2 YYDKDF (reference sequence). The CDR3 is 15 amino acids. The ends were cut back, 1 base at V and 0 bases at J, with 4 bases in the middle. The DNA of the CDR3 is TGTGCCACCAGCAGAGTGCTCTCTGGGGCCAACGTCCTGACTTTC. Its protein product is CATSRVLSGANVLTF.

This clonotype occurred a few times. The J gene is TRBJ2-2, the V gene TRBV6-1; TRBD2 matches at 7 bases. The CDR3 covers 18 residues. The V gene's germline CDR1 is MNHNS and CDR2 SASEGT. V trimming: 2 bases; J trimming: 6 bases; junction bases outside the gene matches: 15. The CDR3 bases are TGTGCCAGCAGTGAATCCGGCGTTGGGGGAGGGCCCTCCGGGGAGCTGTTTTTT. Encoded protein: CASSESGVGGGPSGELFF.

This clonotype was seen a handful of times. V usage is TRBV5-1 and J usage is TRBJ2-1, with 8 bases lining up with TRBD1. J gave up 1 base and V 3 bases, and 3 bases lay outside the gene matches. Per the germline V gene, CDR1 is SGHRS and CDR2 is YFSETQ. This CDR3 is built from 15 residues. The CDR3 coding sequence is TGCGCCAGCAGCTGGACAGGGAGGTCCTACAATGAGCAGTTCTTC. Translating gives CASSWTGRSYNEQFF.

In this sample, this clonotype turned up a few times. The chain combines TRBV12-3 or TRBV12-4 with TRBJ1-4; the match to TRBD1 covers 7 bases. Losses at the gene ends were 4 bases for V and 6 bases for J; bases not matched to a gene: 8. The CDR3 is 15 residues long. CDR3 sequence: CASSSGTVLYEKLFF. As DNA, the CDR3 is TGTGCCAGCAGTTCCGGGACAGTATTGTATGAAAAACTGTTTTTT.

This chain uses TRBV28 with TRBJ2-1; TRBD2 matches 8 bases. The CDR3 has 17 residues. The germline gives CDR1 MDHEN, CDR2 SYDVKM. With V trimmed by 5 bases and J by 0 bases, 9 bases remained unmatched. CDR3 residues: CASSPLLAVSSYNEQFF. The CDR3, as DNA: TGTGCCAGCAGTCCATTACTAGCGGTTAGCTCCTACAATGAGCAGTTCTTC.

This clonotype was picked up a small number of times. The gene calls are TRBV20-1 and TRBJ2-5; D may be TRBD2 (5 bases). Trimming left V 0 bases short and J 5 bases short, with 10 bases between. CDR3 length equals 13 residues. CDR1 and CDR2 from the germline V gene are DFQATT and SNEGSKA (reference sequence). DNA for the CDR3: TGCAGTGCTAGAGATCCGGGGTTGGAGACCCAGTACTTC. Its translation is CSARDPGLETQYF.

This clonotype has a count of ten or more. The DNA for the CDR3 is TGTGCCATCAGGGGGACCGCAGAGCAGTACTTC. The encoded protein is CAIRGTAEQYF. The V gene is TRBV10-3, the J gene TRBJ2-7, with D perhaps given as TRBD1 or TRBD2 (5 bases each). V was clipped by 6 bases and J by 7 bases, with 10 bases between them. Per germline, CDR1 ENHRY and CDR2 SYGVKD. There are 11 residues in the CDR3.

The rearrangement joins TRBV11-2 to TRBJ1-1; D is undetermined. The CDR3 loop spans 16 amino acids. Germline-derived CDR1 and CDR2 are SGHAT and FQNNGV. The V end was cut by 0 bases, the J end by 4 bases, with 15 bases between. The CDR3 region has the DNA TGTGCCAGCAGCTTAGATGCCCTCCCGGTGGGCACTGAAGCTTTCTTT. As protein: CASSLDALPVGTEAFF.